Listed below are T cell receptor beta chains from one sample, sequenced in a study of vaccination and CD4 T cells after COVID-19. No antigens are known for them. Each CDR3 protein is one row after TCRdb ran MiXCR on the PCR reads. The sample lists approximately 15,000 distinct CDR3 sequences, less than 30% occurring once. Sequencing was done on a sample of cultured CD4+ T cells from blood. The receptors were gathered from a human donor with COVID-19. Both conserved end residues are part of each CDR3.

CASSLQGHNTGELFF	TRBJ2-2	TRBV5-1
CASRMSRGYGYTF	TRBJ1-2	TRBV6-1
CSARRSNNEQFF	TRBJ2-1	TRBV20-1
CSARVAQTGELFF	TRBJ2-2	TRBV20-1
CASSLSWGLNTEAFF	TRBJ1-1	TRBV7-8
CASSGRDGGETYEQYF	TRBJ2-7	TRBV21-1
CASSYLLGSGNTIYF	TRBJ1-3	TRBV6-5
CASSNGGENTDTQYF	TRBJ2-3	TRBV2
CASSLGGFEQYF	TRBJ2-7	TRBV5-1
CSAKKPGTTEAFF	TRBJ1-1	TRBV20-1
CARALGQFF	TRBJ2-1	TRBV30
CGATTDRGRGDTQYF	TRBJ2-3	TRBV20-1
CASSLVGTSGVQGRDTQYF	TRBJ2-3	TRBV7-2
CASGFGTYEQYF	TRBJ2-7	TRBV27
CASTVGQMNTEAFF	TRBJ1-1	TRBV11-3
CASSQRTGGGNQPQHF	TRBJ1-5	TRBV4-2
CASSLGGQGLEKLFF	TRBJ1-4	TRBV27
CSARLAGLNTEAFF	TRBJ1-1	TRBV20-1
CASSTVQVAGNTIYF	TRBJ1-3	TRBV7-9
CSAREATGVDEQYF	TRBJ2-7	TRBV20-1
CASSLAGGPYNEQFF	TRBJ2-1	TRBV7-2
CASSLSATGQGIGYTF	TRBJ1-2	TRBV7-2
CSAPGTRLNQPQHF	TRBJ1-5	TRBV20-1
CSVVGGQGIIQYF	TRBJ2-4	TRBV29-1
CASSPRTGDYGYTF	TRBJ1-2	TRBV9